This section outlines one TCR beta chain sequence together with its context. The Seattle site enrolled patients during active infection and followed them longitudinally. The sample belongs to a study of blood T cell repertoires in COVID-19. The germline gives CDR1 SGHDN, CDR2 FVKESK. V gave up 0 bases and J gave up 4 bases, with 10 bases separating them. The CDR3 loop spans 15 amino acids. TCRdb's table, derived via immunoSEQ multiplex PCR, lists solely in-frame clones and lacks some. Of about 160,000 clones listed, over 80% are singletons. The origin of this receptor is a man between 25 and 39 years old with COVID-19, enrolled during active disease. The chain recombines TRBV14 with TRBJ2-1; the D is unclear. Sequencing was carried out using peripheral blood. CDR3 region: CASSQDQLSYNEQFF. CDR3 coding DNA: TGTGCCAGCAGCCAAGATCAGTTGTCGTACAATGAGCAGTTCTTC.